This TCR beta chain was sequenced during a study of blood T cell repertoires in COVID-19. Looking at the study overall: T cells, B-cell-depleted T cells, or PBMCs supplied cDNA or gDNA.

TCRdb keeps only in-frame clones here, not all; method: immunoSEQ multiplex PCR. The sample holds roughly 100,000 clones, around 90% seen once. V shed 5 bases and J shed 9 bases, with 16 bases lying between them. CDR1 is LNHDA and CDR2 is SQIVND in the germline V gene (reference sequence). The CDR3 is made up of 13 amino acids. The rearrangement links TRBV19 to TRBJ2-5, with a possible D match to TRBD2 (6 bases). Specimen: peripheral blood. The TCR sequence derives from a man aged 50-60 years in a cohort sampled during active COVID-19. CDR3 loop: CASSAPGLQAQYF. DNA of the CDR3: TGTGCCAGTAGTGCCCCGGGACTCCAGGCCCAGTACTTC. The variable domain in full, completed from reference TRBV19 and TRBJ2-5, reads DGGITQSPKYLFRKEGQNVTLSCEQNLNHDAMYWYRQDPGQGLRLIYYSQIVNDFQKGDIAEGYSVSREKKESFPLTVTSAQKNPTAFYLCASSAPGLQAQYFGPGTRLLVL.